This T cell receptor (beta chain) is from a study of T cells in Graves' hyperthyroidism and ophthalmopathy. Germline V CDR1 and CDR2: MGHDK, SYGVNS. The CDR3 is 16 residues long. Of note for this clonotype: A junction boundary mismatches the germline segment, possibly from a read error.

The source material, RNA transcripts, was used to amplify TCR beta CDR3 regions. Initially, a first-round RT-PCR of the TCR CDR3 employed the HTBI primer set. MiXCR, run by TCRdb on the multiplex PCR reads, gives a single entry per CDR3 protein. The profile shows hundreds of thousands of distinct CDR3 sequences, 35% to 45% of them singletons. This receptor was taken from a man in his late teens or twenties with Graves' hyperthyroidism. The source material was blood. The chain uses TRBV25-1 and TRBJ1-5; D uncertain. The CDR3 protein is CASSQDWAISNQPQHF. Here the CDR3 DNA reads TGCGCCAGCAGCCAAGATTGGGCAATTAGCAATCAGCCCCAGCATTTT.